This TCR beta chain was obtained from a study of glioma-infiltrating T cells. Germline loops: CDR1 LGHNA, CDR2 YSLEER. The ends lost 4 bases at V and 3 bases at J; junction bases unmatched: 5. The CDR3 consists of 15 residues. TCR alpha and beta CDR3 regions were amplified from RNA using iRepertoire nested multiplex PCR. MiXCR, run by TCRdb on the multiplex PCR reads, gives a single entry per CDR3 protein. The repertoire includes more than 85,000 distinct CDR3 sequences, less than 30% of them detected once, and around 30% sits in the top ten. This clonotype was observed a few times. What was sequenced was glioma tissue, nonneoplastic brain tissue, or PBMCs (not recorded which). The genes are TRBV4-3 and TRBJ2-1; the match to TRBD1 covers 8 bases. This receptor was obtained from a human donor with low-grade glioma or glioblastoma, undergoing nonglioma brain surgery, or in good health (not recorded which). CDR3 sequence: CASSLRQGHYNEQFF. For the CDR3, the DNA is TGCGCCAGCAGCCTACGACAGGGGCACTACAATGAGCAGTTCTTC.